A single sample is the source of the 17 T cell receptor beta chains below, sequenced in a study of blood T cells in healthy people across ages. The use of a sample-barcoded 5' primer and a J-beta primer mix characterized a second PCR of roughly 6 to 11 cycles. TCRdb re-called the 5' RACE reads with MiXCR, one entry per CDR3 protein. Of about 780,000 distinct CDR3 sequences listed, roughly 24% are singletons. The sample was also linked to a second study, of T cells of mothers and their children.

The sequencing input was blood. These receptors all come from a boy aged 10-17 years in good health.

This chain uses TRBV27 with TRBJ2-7; 8 positions agree with TRBD2. The length of the CDR3 is 14 residues. The germline gives CDR1 MNHEY, CDR2 SMNVEV (reference sequence). With V trimmed by 7 bases and J by 9 bases, 14 bases remained unmatched. The CDR3 DNA sequence: TGTGCCAGCAACCCCCTACCGGGGGGGAACGGGCAGTACTTC. It yields the protein CASNPLPGGNGQYF.

This clonotype has just a few counts. The V gene is TRBV7-3, the J gene TRBJ2-2; no definite D call. The CDR3 spans 12 residues. Germline loops: CDR1 SGHTA, CDR2 FQGTGA. Trimming stripped 5 bases from V and 6 bases from J, with 7 bases between. The CDR3: CASSVRSGELFF. Written as DNA, the CDR3 is TGTGCCAGCAGCGTGCGGTCCGGGGAGCTGTTTTTT. Full variable domain (remainder filled in from reference TRBV7-3 and TRBJ2-2): GAGVSQTPSNKVTEKGKYVELRCDPISGHTALYWYRQSLGQGPEFLIYFQGTGAADDSGLPNDRFFAVRPEGSVSTLKIQRTERGDSAVYLCASSVRSGELFFGEGSRLTVL.

This clonotype was counted a few times. The rearrangement joins TRBV19 to TRBJ1-3; D unclear. Germline values: CDR1 LNHDA, CDR2 SQIVND (reference sequence). The V and J ends lost 8 bases and 0 bases respectively, with 8 bases between them. CDR3 length: 13 amino acids. CDR3 amino acids: CASRPSSGNTIYF. The CDR3 coding sequence is TGTGCCAGTCGACCGAGCTCTGGAAACACCATATATTTT.

V usage is TRBV10-3 and J usage is TRBJ2-2, with D uncertain. CDR1 and CDR2 (germline): ENHRY, SYGVKD. V lost 2 bases to trimming and J lost 0 bases, with 10 bases between them. This CDR3 contains 16 residues. In nucleotides, the CDR3 is TGTGCCATCAGTGAGCTTCCCGTCGCGAACACCGGGGAGCTGTTTTTT. Its translation: CAISELPVANTGELFF.

This clonotype turned up a few times. This chain connects TRBV28 to TRBJ2-5; D not resolved. This CDR3 comprises 12 residues. Germline V gene sequence: CDR1 MDHEN, CDR2 SYDVKM. V lost 5 bases and J lost 6, with 10 bases in between. The CDR3 DNA sequence: TGTGCCAGCAGTGTACCCCGGCAGACCCAGTACTTC. This codes for CASSVPRQTQYF.

The rearrangement uses TRBV11-1 and TRBJ2-2; no definite D call. The CDR3 totals 14 residues. The V end lost 0 bases, the J end lost 5 bases, and 7 bases lay between the germline ends. Germline CDR1 is SGHAT and CDR2 is FQDESV (reference sequence). The CDR3 loop is CASSLARWTGELFF. Here the CDR3 DNA reads TGTGCCAGCAGCTTAGCGAGGTGGACCGGGGAGCTGTTTTTT.

On this clonotype: The junction and the germline gene differ at one end; a read error may be behind it. The V and J genes are TRBV2 and TRBJ2-1; no clear D gene. The CDR3 covers 13 residues. The V gene's germline CDR1 is SNHLY and CDR2 FYNNEI. The CDR3 sequence is CASSDSQAFYRIF. CDR3 in DNA: TGTGCCAGCAGCGATTCCCAAGCCTTTTATAGGATCTTC.

This clonotype was counted a few times. CDR3 region: CASKAGGDTIYF. CDR3 bases: TGTGCCAGCAAGGCAGGGGGAGACACCATATATTTT. The chain employs TRBV3-1 and TRBJ1-3; 7 bases are a match to TRBD1. This CDR3 is 12 amino acids long. The junction had 5 bases not matched to a gene; V was cut back by 7 bases and J by 8 bases. Germline V gene sequence: CDR1 LGHDT, CDR2 YNNKEL (reference sequence).

This clonotype has only a few counts. The rearrangement joins TRBV2 to TRBJ2-5, with D perhaps matching TRBD2 (5 bases). CDR1 is SNHLY, CDR2 FYNNEI, per germline. The CDR3 extends over 13 amino acids. Trimming pared 8 bases from V and 0 bases from J, leaving 10 bases between. CDR3 region: CASCRGYQETQYF. The CDR3 DNA reads TGTGCCAGCTGCCGAGGGTACCAAGAGACCCAGTACTTC. The whole variable domain, filled in from reference TRBV2 and TRBJ2-5, reads EPEVTQTPSHQVTQMGQEVILRCVPISNHLYFYWYRQILGQKVEFLVSFYNNEISEKSEIFDDQFSVERPDGSNFTLKIRSTKLEDSAMYFCASCRGYQETQYFGPGTRLLVL.

The chain employs TRBV9 and TRBJ2-7; possible D gene TRBD2, 5 bases. V was trimmed by 0 bases and J by 4 bases, leaving 11 bases between them. The CDR3 runs to 14 residues. CDR1 SGDLS and CDR2 YYNGEE come from the germline V gene. The chain's CDR3 is CASSVDHGEYEQYF. In nucleotides, the CDR3 is TGTGCCAGCAGCGTAGACCACGGGGAATACGAGCAGTACTTC. Full variable domain (missing parts from reference TRBV9 and TRBJ2-7): DSGVTQTPKHLITATGQRVTLRCSPRSGDLSVYWYQQSLDQGLQFLIQYYNGEERAKGNILERFSAQQFPDLHSELNLSSLELGDSALYFCASSVDHGEYEQYFGPGTRLTVT.

This clonotype was observed a handful of times. The V and J genes are TRBV7-6 and TRBJ1-6, with a weak D call TRBD1 (5 bases). Germline V gene lookup returns CDR1 SGHVS and CDR2 FNYEAQ. V dropped 5 bases and J dropped 5 bases, with 10 bases sitting between them. The CDR3 has 14 residues. CDR3 coding DNA: TGTGCCAGCAGCGGGACGCGGGATAATTCACCCCTCCACTTT. Protein product: CASSGTRDNSPLHF.

The genes are TRBV12-3 or TRBV12-4 and TRBJ1-2, with D unresolved. The V gene lost 2 bases and the J gene lost 3 bases, with 13 bases spanning the gap. This CDR3 is built from 15 residues. CDR3 sequence reads: CASSLIQAQDYGYTF. CDR3 bases: TGTGCCAGCAGTTTAATTCAGGCCCAAGACTATGGCTACACCTTC.

V is TRBV7-9 and J is TRBJ2-7; 9 nucleotides align to TRBD1. V shed 4 bases and J 3 bases; nucleotides not matched to a gene: 7. This CDR3 is 15 amino acids long. Germline V gives CDR1 SEHNR, CDR2 FQNEAQ (reference sequence). The CDR3 DNA reads as TGTGCCAGCAGCTCCGGGACAGGGATTGACTACGAGCAGTACTTC. Translating gives CASSSGTGIDYEQYF.

This chain uses TRBV6-4 with TRBJ1-5; D is undetermined. V lost 6 bases to trimming and J lost 0 bases, with 15 bases between them. Germline V gene sequence: CDR1 MRHNA, CDR2 SNTAGT. The CDR3 covers 16 residues. This CDR3 is CASSGRREDSNQPQHF. For the CDR3, the DNA is TGTGCCAGCAGCGGACGGAGGGAGGATAGCAATCAGCCCCAGCATTTT.

The chain recombines TRBV4-2 with TRBJ2-7; 7 bases fit TRBD1. The J segment lost 4 bases and the V segment lost 0 bases, leaving 9 bases of the junction unmatched. The CDR3 has 16 amino acids. From germline, CDR1 is LGHNA and CDR2 YNFKEQ. The CDR3 DNA sequence: TGTGCCAGCAGCCAAGATCCGACGTGGACAGGTTACGAGCAGTACTTC. Amino acids: CASSQDPTWTGYEQYF.

This clonotype has more than one count but fewer than ten. This chain joins TRBV5-1 and TRBJ2-5; D possibly corresponds to TRBD2 (5 bases). The tail of the sequence fits TRBJ2-7 better, so the J call may be wrong. The CDR3 is made up of 17 amino acids. CDR1 and CDR2 (germline): SGHRS, YFSETQ. This chain's CDR3 is CASSGSMEMDSSYEQYF. As DNA, the CDR3 is TGCGCCAGCAGCGGGAGCATGGAGATGGATTCATCCTACGAGCAGTACTTC.

This clonotype was observed a handful of times. The chain links TRBV21-1 to TRBJ2-3. TRBV21-1 is assigned pseudogene status. This CDR3 comprises 10 residues. In DNA form, the CDR3 reads TGTGCCAGGGGGAAGAATACGCAGTATTTT. Amino acids: CARGKNTQYF.